This T cell receptor (beta chain) was captured in a study of CD8+CD57+ T cells in acquired aplastic anemia. Overall study: 3 to 4 ug was the average amount of DNA from sorted CD4+ and CD8+ cells. On average, healthy donors gave some 11 million reads for CD4+ cells.

The template for TCR beta VDJ and CDR3 sequence profiling was genomic DNA. A single record per CDR3 protein comes from TCRdb applying MiXCR to the reads. Counted here are some 140,000 distinct CDR3 sequences, 35% to 50% occurring once; the ten biggest clones make up roughly 8.1%. This clonotype was recorded many times. Antigen specificity is unknown. Overall study findings and caveats: Found in both controls and patients were approximately 31 CD8+ CDR3 sequences.

Germline CDR1 is LNHNV and CDR2 is YYDKDF (reference sequence). The V and J ends lost 0 bases and 9 bases, in that order; junction bases with no gene match: 9. The CDR3 has 16 residues. Sequenced input: sorted CD4+, CD8+, or CD8+CD57+ T cells (not recorded which) from PBMCs. The TCR was taken from a human donor in good health, serving as a control. This chain links TRBV15 with TRBJ2-1; 9 bases are shared with TRBD2. CDR3 coding DNA: TGTGCCACCAGCAGAGATAAGGGGACTAGCCGGGCTGAGCAGTTCTTC. Amino acid sequence: CATSRDKGTSRAEQFF.